This T cell receptor beta chain was obtained from a study of blood T cell repertoires in COVID-19. Authors' data handling: The assay estimated nucleated cells by amplifying reference gene primers. Generated by immunoSEQ multiplex PCR, the TCRdb table keeps only in-frame clones and is missing some. V, J and clone size reflect that table, while D and trimming were determined from the DNA. The table lists roughly 190,000 clones, around 86% of them singletons. Source material: PBMCs or T cells enriched from blood (not recorded which). The TCR sequence derives from a woman between 40 and 50 years old in a cohort exposed to, infected with or recovered from COVID-19 (not recorded which).

Here the CDR3 DNA reads TGTGCCAGCAGCCAAGAGGGATTCACAGGGAGCCATGGCTACACCTTC. The encoded protein is CASSQEGFTGSHGYTF. V gene TRBV4-2 combines with J gene TRBJ1-2; perhaps TRBD1 as D (6 bases). V was clipped by 0 bases and J by 6 bases, with 17 bases between them. CDR1 and CDR2 from the germline V gene are LGHNA and YNFKEQ. This CDR3 spans 16 amino acids.